The clone carrying this T cell receptor beta chain showed up just a few times. Its antigen remains unknown. This entry comes from a study of cytotoxic CD8 clonotypes in ibrutinib-treated CLL. Study-wide findings and caveats: Baseline clonality was higher than in age-matched healthy donors and moved in step with circulating CD8+ T-cell counts. Rare overall, public clonotypes shrank or held steady under therapy.

Clones were sequenced by immunoSEQ multiplex PCR, and TCRdb holds only the in-frame ones, with some missing. The profile shows 250,000 to 350,000 clones, 76% of them singletons. Trimming removed 5 bases from V and 6 bases from J, with 4 bases in between. This CDR3 contains 10 residues. Looked up from germline, CDR1 is LNHDA and CDR2 is SQIVND (reference sequence). The sequencing used PBMCs, collected at disease progression, from a patient treated with ibrutinib. This chain joins TRBV19 and TRBJ1-1; no clear D gene. This TCR was recovered from a human donor with chronic lymphocytic leukemia. The CDR3 sequence: CASSGAEAFF. The CDR3 DNA is TGTGCCAGTAGTGGCGCTGAAGCTTTCTTT.